A selection of T cell receptor beta chains follows, all from one sample in a study of blood T cells in healthy people across ages. TCRdb called the 5' RACE reads again in MiXCR, with one record for every CDR3 protein. The top ten clones hold under 4.5% of a sample with roughly 800,000 distinct CDR3 sequences, approximately 25% of them seen once. These same records also appear under a second study, on T cells of mothers and their children.

What was sequenced was blood. The receptors were gathered from a boy aged 5 to 17 in good health. Each CDR3 is given with its conserved first and last residue. A D gene is named only where the DNA matches it firmly. Size values are once, few and many counts, or a class for expanded clones, and some rows have none.

D gene: -; J gene: TRBJ1-4; V gene: TRBV21-1; clone size: -; CDR3 protein: CASSGQGITNEKLFF; CDR3 DNA: TGTGCCAGCAGCGGACAGGGGATTACTAATGAAAAACTGTTTTTT
D gene: -; J gene: TRBJ2-2; V gene: TRBV7-9; clone size: few; CDR3 protein: CASMAGLNTGELFF; CDR3 DNA: TGTGCCAGCATGGCGGGGCTGAACACCGGGGAGCTGTTTTTT
D gene: -; J gene: TRBJ1-6; V gene: TRBV6-2/TRBV6-3; clone size: -; CDR3 protein: CASRPPGYSPLHF; CDR3 DNA: TGTGCCAGCAGGCCTCCAGGGTATTCACCCCTCCACTTT
D gene: TRBD1; J gene: TRBJ2-5; V gene: TRBV28; clone size: few; CDR3 protein: CASGDRGSTETQYF; CDR3 DNA: TGTGCCAGCGGAGACAGGGGATCGACAGAGACCCAGTACTTC
D gene: TRBD1; J gene: TRBJ2-2; V gene: TRBV7-2; clone size: -; CDR3 protein: CASSWRTGGTGELFF; CDR3 DNA: TGTGCCAGCAGCTGGAGGACAGGGGGCACCGGGGAGCTGTTTTTT
D gene: -; J gene: TRBJ1-2; V gene: TRBV25-1; clone size: few; CDR3 protein: CASSGRTQVGGYTF; CDR3 DNA: TGTGCCAGCAGTGGGCGGACTCAGGTCGGGGGCTACACCTTC
D gene: -; J gene: TRBJ1-1; V gene: TRBV20-1; clone size: -; CDR3 protein: CSARDPSGAGEAFF; CDR3 DNA: TGCAGTGCTAGAGATCCCTCTGGGGCGGGTGAAGCTTTCTTT
D gene: TRBD2; J gene: TRBJ2-5; V gene: TRBV7-2; clone size: many; CDR3 protein: CASSRGDLLNQETQYF; CDR3 DNA: TGTGCCAGCAGTCGGGGGGACCTCCTTAACCAAGAGACCCAGTACTTC
D gene: TRBD1; J gene: TRBJ2-1; V gene: TRBV4-3; clone size: -; CDR3 protein: CASSRRQGGLDEQFF; CDR3 DNA: TGCGCCAGCAGCCGCAGACAGGGGGGCCTCGATGAGCAGTTCTTC
D gene: -; J gene: TRBJ2-6; V gene: TRBV18; clone size: -; CDR3 protein: CASSPPLATGANVLTF; CDR3 DNA: TGTGCCAGCTCACCACCGCTAGCTACTGGGGCCAACGTCCTGACTTTC
D gene: TRBD1; J gene: TRBJ2-7; V gene: TRBV5-1; clone size: -; CDR3 protein: CASSFSRTGVDGQYF; CDR3 DNA: TGCGCCAGCAGCTTCAGTCGGACAGGCGTGGATGGGCAGTACTTC
D gene: -; J gene: TRBJ2-7; V gene: TRBV4-3; clone size: few; CDR3 protein: CASSPKTTGTHEQYF; CDR3 DNA: TGCGCCAGCAGCCCAAAGACGACAGGCACCCACGAGCAGTACTTC
D gene: -; J gene: TRBJ1-2; V gene: TRBV19; clone size: -; CDR3 protein: CASRRVLLGGYTF; CDR3 DNA: TGTGCCAGTAGACGAGTCCTTCTCGGAGGCTACACCTTC
D gene: -; J gene: TRBJ2-7; V gene: TRBV2; clone size: few; CDR3 protein: CASSDVPLKASLGDEQYF; CDR3 DNA: TGTGCCAGCAGCGACGTACCGTTAAAAGCCAGCTTAGGGGACGAGCAGTACTTC
D gene: -; J gene: TRBJ2-3; V gene: TRBV28; clone size: many; CDR3 protein: CASLRLSTDTQYF; CDR3 DNA: TGTGCCAGCTTGAGACTAAGCACAGATACGCAGTATTTT
D gene: -; J gene: TRBJ2-4; V gene: TRBV10-3; clone size: few; CDR3 protein: CAISDGVGGRAKNIQYF; CDR3 DNA: TGTGCCATCAGTGACGGAGTGGGCGGGCGGGCCAAAAACATTCAGTACTTC
D gene: TRBD2; J gene: TRBJ2-5; V gene: TRBV5-5; clone size: -; CDR3 protein: CASIRSGTKETQYF; CDR3 DNA: TGTGCCAGCATCCGTAGCGGGACAAAAGAGACCCAGTACTTC
D gene: TRBD2; J gene: TRBJ2-7; V gene: TRBV20-1; clone size: -; CDR3 protein: CSATGVVLAANNEQSF; CDR3 DNA: TGCAGTGCTACGGGGGTAGTTCTAGCGGCGAACAATGAGCAGTCCTTC
D gene: -; J gene: TRBJ2-5; V gene: TRBV24-1; clone size: few; CDR3 protein: CATSDPGTRETQYF; CDR3 DNA: TGTGCCACCAGTGACCCAGGGACCCGAGAGACCCAGTACTTC
D gene: TRBD2; J gene: TRBJ2-3; V gene: TRBV10-3; clone size: -; CDR3 protein: CAITTSGSHTDTQYF; CDR3 DNA: TGTGCCATAACAACTAGCGGGAGTCACACAGATACGCAGTATTTT
D gene: TRBD1; J gene: TRBJ1-5; V gene: TRBV7-2; clone size: -; CDR3 protein: CASSSNRGRQPQHF; CDR3 DNA: TGTGCCAGCAGCTCCAACAGGGGGCGACAGCCCCAGCATTTT
D gene: -; J gene: TRBJ2-5; V gene: TRBV2; clone size: many; CDR3 protein: CASSGFRETQYF; CDR3 DNA: TGTGCCAGCAGTGGGTTCCGAGAGACCCAGTACTTC
D gene: -; J gene: TRBJ2-1; V gene: TRBV12-3/TRBV12-4; clone size: few; CDR3 protein: CASNSPRDANEQFF; CDR3 DNA: TGTGCCAGCAACAGCCCCCGGGACGCCAATGAGCAGTTCTTC
D gene: TRBD1; J gene: TRBJ2-7; V gene: TRBV5-6; clone size: -; CDR3 protein: CASSATGTGFGEQYF; CDR3 DNA: TGTGCCAGCAGCGCAACCGGGACAGGATTCGGCGAGCAGTACTTC
D gene: TRBD1; J gene: TRBJ2-7; V gene: TRBV5-1; clone size: -; CDR3 protein: CASSPGTGVSYEQYF; CDR3 DNA: TGCGCCAGCAGCCCCGGGACAGGGGTATCCTACGAGCAGTACTTC
D gene: -; J gene: TRBJ2-7; V gene: TRBV7-3; clone size: -; CDR3 protein: CASSLGEGAYEQYF; CDR3 DNA: TGTGCCAGCAGCTTAGGGGAGGGGGCCTACGAGCAGTACTTC
D gene: -; J gene: TRBJ1-2; V gene: TRBV3-1; clone size: -; CDR3 protein: CASSQSLEHPAFNGYTF; CDR3 DNA: TGTGCCAGCAGCCAAAGTCTTGAACACCCTGCGTTTAATGGCTACACCTTC
D gene: -; J gene: TRBJ2-3; V gene: TRBV12-3/TRBV12-4; clone size: once; CDR3 protein: CASGGKNTDTQYF; CDR3 DNA: TGTGCCAGCGGCGGGAAGAACACAGATACGCAGTATTTT
D gene: -; J gene: TRBJ1-2; V gene: TRBV29-1; clone size: few; CDR3 protein: CSVREDYGYTF; CDR3 DNA: TGCAGCGTTAGGGAGGACTATGGCTACACCTTC
D gene: -; J gene: TRBJ2-2; V gene: TRBV28; clone size: few; CDR3 protein: CASSSFPGAGELFF; CDR3 DNA: TGTGCCAGCAGTTCTTTTCCTGGGGCCGGGGAGCTGTTTTTT
D gene: TRBD2; J gene: TRBJ2-1; V gene: TRBV7-3; clone size: few; CDR3 protein: CASSLDSGRYNEQFF; CDR3 DNA: TGTGCCAGCAGCTTAGATAGCGGGAGATACAATGAGCAGTTCTTC
D gene: -; J gene: TRBJ2-1; V gene: TRBV29-1; clone size: -; CDR3 protein: CSVGLTTYNEQFF; CDR3 DNA: TGCAGCGTTGGACTGACTACCTACAATGAGCAGTTCTTC
D gene: TRBD2; J gene: TRBJ2-5; V gene: TRBV5-1; clone size: -; CDR3 protein: CASSLGSSGTGLATKQYF; CDR3 DNA: TGCGCCAGCAGCTTGGGGTCTAGCGGGACCGGACTAGCTACGAAGCAGTACTTC
D gene: TRBD2; J gene: TRBJ2-5; V gene: TRBV20-1; clone size: few; CDR3 protein: CSARDMGLAGVDQETQYF; CDR3 DNA: TGCAGTGCTAGAGATATGGGACTAGCGGGGGTTGACCAAGAGACCCAGTACTTC
D gene: -; J gene: TRBJ2-1; V gene: TRBV6-6; clone size: few; CDR3 protein: CASRSLVTPQFF; CDR3 DNA: TGTGCCAGCAGGTCTCTCGTGACCCCTCAGTTCTTC
D gene: -; J gene: TRBJ1-4; V gene: TRBV21-1; clone size: once; CDR3 protein: CASSHGQGRKIIF; CDR3 DNA: TGTGCCAGCAGTCATGGACAGGGGCGGAAGATAATTTTT
D gene: TRBD1; J gene: TRBJ1-2; V gene: TRBV20-1; clone size: -; CDR3 protein: CSASANRGDGYTF; CDR3 DNA: TGCAGTGCTAGCGCAAACAGGGGAGATGGCTACACCTTC
D gene: TRBD1; J gene: TRBJ2-7; V gene: TRBV14; clone size: few; CDR3 protein: CASSGRTGISYEQYF; CDR3 DNA: TGTGCCAGCAGCGGAAGGACAGGGATTTCCTACGAGCAGTACTTC
D gene: TRBD1; J gene: TRBJ1-4; V gene: TRBV3-1; clone size: -; CDR3 protein: CASSQGQGAKGEKLFF; CDR3 DNA: TGTGCCAGCAGCCAAGGACAGGGGGCCAAGGGTGAAAAACTGTTTTTT
D gene: -; J gene: TRBJ2-3; V gene: TRBV18; clone size: -; CDR3 protein: CASSQDLGPTDTQYF; CDR3 DNA: TGTGCCAGCTCACAGGACCTAGGGCCCACAGATACGCAGTATTTT